A few counts support the clone carrying this T cell receptor beta chain. Its matching antigen is unknown. These data originate in a study of response to subunit inactivated influenza vaccine. TCRdb processed the RT-PCR reads anew with MiXCR; each CDR3 protein has one entry. The data contain approximately 500,000 distinct CDR3 sequences, about 15% of them singletons. The germline gives CDR1 SEHNR, CDR2 FQNEAQ (reference sequence). Losses at the gene ends were 5 bases for V and 2 bases for J; bases not matched to a gene: 5. This CDR3 spans 15 amino acids. Regarding the study as a whole: Authors suggested seasonal influenza vaccinations each recruit few new T cells.

The V gene is TRBV7-9, the J gene TRBJ2-5; the match to TRBD2 covers 10 bases. The origin of this receptor is a man aged 50 to 60 who received an inactivated influenza vaccine. Specimen: PBMCs from blood, collected 11 to 12 days after vaccination. This CDR3 reads CASSVLAGAQETQYF. CDR3 DNA: TGTGCCAGCAGCGTTCTAGCGGGGGCTCAAGAGACCCAGTACTTC.